Sequencing of this TCR beta chain was carried out in a study of vaccination and CD4 T cells after COVID-19. The treatment here: approximately 11-day PBMC culture with coronavirus spike peptide pools or control peptides (ViraFEST assay). About this clonotype itself: The target antigen is unknown.

Sequencing of the DNA from cultured CD4+ T cells was carried out with the Oncomine TCR Beta short-read assay. Each CDR3 protein gets one entry after TCRdb re-called the PCR reads with MiXCR. The table lists about 11,000 distinct CDR3 sequences, roughly 56% of them singletons, with 21% in the top ten. The CDR3 totals 20 residues. In germline, CDR1 is SNHLY, CDR2 FYNNEI. V lost 4 bases, J lost 9 bases, and 25 bases stayed unmatched. This receptor was identified in a human donor who had recovered from COVID-19. Material: CD4+ T cells from blood, cultured in vitro. The genes are TRBV2 and TRBJ2-5, with TRBD2 matching over 11 bases. CDR3 sequence (DNA): TGTGCCAGCAGTGGAATCATCTTAGCGGGGGGGCCGACCCGTGCGGATTCCCAGTACTTC. Translation: CASSGIILAGGPTRADSQYF.